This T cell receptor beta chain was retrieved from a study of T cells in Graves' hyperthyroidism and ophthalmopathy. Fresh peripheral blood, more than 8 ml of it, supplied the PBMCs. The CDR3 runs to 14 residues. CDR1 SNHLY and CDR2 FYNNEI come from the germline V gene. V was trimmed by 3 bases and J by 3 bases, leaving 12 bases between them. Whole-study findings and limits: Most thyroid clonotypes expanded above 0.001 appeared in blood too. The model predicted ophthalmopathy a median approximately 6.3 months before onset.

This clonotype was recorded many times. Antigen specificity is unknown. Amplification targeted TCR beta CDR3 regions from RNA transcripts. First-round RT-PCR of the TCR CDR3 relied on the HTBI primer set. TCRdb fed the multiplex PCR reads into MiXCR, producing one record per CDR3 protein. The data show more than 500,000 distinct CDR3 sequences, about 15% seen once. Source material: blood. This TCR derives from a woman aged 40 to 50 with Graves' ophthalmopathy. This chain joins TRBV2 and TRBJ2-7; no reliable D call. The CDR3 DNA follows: TGTGCCAGCAGTGAGTCGCAGGCTAGCTACGAGCAGTACTTC. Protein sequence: CASSESQASYEQYF.